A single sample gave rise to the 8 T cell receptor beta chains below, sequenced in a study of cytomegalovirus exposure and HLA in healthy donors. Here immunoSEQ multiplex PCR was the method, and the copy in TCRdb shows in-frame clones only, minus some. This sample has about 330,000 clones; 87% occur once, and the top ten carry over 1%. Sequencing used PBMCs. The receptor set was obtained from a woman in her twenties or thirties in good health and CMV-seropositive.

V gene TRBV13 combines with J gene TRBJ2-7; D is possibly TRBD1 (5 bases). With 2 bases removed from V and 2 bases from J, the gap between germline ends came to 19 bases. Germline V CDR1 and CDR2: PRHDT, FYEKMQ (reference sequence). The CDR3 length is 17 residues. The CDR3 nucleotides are TGTGCCAGCAGCTTAAGGGTGACAGTCATTGGGGCCTACGAGCAGTACTTC. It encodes CASSLRVTVIGAYEQYF.

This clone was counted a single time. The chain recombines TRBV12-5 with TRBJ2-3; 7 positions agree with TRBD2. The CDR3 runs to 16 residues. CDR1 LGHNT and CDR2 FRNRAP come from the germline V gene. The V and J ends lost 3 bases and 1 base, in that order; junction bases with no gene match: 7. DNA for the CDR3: TGTGCTAGTGGTTTTTCGGGACTATCAGGCACAGATACGCAGTATTTT. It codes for CASGFSGLSGTDTQYF.

The CDR3 DNA is TGTGCCAGCAGCGTAGAGGGCAGGGCGGACTACGAGCAGTACTTC. This codes for CASSVEGRADYEQYF. The chain recombines TRBV9 with TRBJ2-7; a weak D match, TRBD1 (5 bases). Germline-derived CDR1 and CDR2 are SGDLS and YYNGEE. The V end lost 0 bases, the J end lost 3 bases, and 13 bases lay between the germline ends. This CDR3 has 15 amino acids.

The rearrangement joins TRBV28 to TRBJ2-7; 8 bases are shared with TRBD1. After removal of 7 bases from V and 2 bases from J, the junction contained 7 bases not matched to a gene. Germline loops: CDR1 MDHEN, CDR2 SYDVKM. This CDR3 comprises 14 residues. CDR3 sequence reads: CASKVTGVPYEQYF. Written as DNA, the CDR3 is TGTGCCAGCAAAGTGACAGGGGTCCCCTACGAGCAGTACTTC.

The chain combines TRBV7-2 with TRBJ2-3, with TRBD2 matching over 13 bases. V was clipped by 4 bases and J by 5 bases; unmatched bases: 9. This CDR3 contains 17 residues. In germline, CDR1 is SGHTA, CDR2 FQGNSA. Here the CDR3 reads CASSYPLTSGRRDTQYF. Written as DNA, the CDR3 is TGTGCCAGCAGCTACCCTTTGACTAGCGGGAGGCGAGATACGCAGTATTTT.

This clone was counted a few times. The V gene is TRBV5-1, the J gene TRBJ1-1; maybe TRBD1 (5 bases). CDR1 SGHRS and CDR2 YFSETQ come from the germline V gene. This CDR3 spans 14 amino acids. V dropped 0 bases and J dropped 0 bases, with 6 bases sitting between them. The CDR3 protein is CASSLGQMNTEAFF. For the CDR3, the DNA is TGCGCCAGCAGCTTGGGACAGATGAACACTGAAGCTTTCTTT.

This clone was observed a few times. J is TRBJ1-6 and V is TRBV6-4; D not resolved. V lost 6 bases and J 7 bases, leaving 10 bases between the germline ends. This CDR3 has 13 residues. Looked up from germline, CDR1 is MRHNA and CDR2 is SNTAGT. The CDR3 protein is CASSLTENSPLHF. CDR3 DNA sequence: TGTGCCAGCAGCTTAACCGAAAATTCACCCCTCCACTTT.

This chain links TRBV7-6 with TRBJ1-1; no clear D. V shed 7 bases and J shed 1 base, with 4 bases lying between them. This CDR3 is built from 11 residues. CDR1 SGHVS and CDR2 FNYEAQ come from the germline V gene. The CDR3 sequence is CASTKNTEAFF. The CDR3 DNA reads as TGTGCCAGCACCAAGAACACTGAAGCTTTCTTT.